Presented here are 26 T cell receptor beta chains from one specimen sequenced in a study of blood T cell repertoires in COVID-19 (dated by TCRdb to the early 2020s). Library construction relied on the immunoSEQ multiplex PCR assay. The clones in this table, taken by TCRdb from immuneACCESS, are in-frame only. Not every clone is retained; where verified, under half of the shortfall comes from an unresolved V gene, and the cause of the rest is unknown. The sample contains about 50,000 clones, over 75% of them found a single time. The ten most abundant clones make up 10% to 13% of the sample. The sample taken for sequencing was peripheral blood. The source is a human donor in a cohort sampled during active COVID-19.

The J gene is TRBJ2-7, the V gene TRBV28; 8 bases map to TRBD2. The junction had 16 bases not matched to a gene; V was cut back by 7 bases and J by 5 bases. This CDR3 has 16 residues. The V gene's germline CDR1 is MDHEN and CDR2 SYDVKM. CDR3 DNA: TGTGCCAGCACCTCGGGGGGGCAGGGCGCTGGGGACGAGCAGTACTTC. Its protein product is CASTSGGQGAGDEQYF.

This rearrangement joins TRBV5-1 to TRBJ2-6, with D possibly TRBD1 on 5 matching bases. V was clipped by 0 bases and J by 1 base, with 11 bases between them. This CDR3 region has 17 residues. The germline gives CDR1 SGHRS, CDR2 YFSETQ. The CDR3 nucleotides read TGCGCCAGCAGCTTGGAAGTGTCAGGGTCTGGGGCCAACGTCCTGACTTTC. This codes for CASSLEVSGSGANVLTF.

DNA for the CDR3: TGCGCCAGCAGCTCCTTCGGTACTAGCGGATCTAACTCTGGGGCCAACGTCCTGACTTTC. Translated: CASSSFGTSGSNSGANVLTF. This sequence joins TRBV5-1 and TRBJ2-6; 8 nucleotides line up with TRBD2. The CDR3 contains 20 residues. The trim removed 3 bases at V and 0 bases at J, leaving 14 bases unmatched. Germline V lookup: CDR1 SGHRS, CDR2 YFSETQ. Full variable domain (missing parts from reference TRBV5-1 and TRBJ2-6): KAGVTQTPRYLIKTRGQQVTLSCSPISGHRSVSWYQQTPGQGLQFLFEYFSETQRNKGNFPGRFSGRQFSNSRSEMNVSTLELGDSALYLCASSSFGTSGSNSGANVLTFGAGSRLTVL.

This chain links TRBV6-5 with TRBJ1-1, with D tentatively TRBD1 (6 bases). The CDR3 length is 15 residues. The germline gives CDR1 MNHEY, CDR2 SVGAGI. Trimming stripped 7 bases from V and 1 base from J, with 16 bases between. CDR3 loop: CASTVGRTANTEAFF. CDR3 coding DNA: TGTGCCAGCACCGTGGGTAGGACAGCGAACACTGAAGCTTTCTTT.

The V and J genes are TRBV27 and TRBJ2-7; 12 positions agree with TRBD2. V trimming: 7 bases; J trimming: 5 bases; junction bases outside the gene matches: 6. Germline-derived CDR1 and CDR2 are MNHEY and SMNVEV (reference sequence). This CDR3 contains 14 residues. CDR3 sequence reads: CASKVLAGGHEQYF. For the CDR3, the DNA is TGTGCCAGCAAAGTACTAGCGGGAGGCCACGAGCAGTACTTC.

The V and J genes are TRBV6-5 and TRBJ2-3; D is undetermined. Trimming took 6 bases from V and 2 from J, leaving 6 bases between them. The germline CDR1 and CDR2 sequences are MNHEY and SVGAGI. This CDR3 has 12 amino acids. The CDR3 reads CASRPHTDTQYF. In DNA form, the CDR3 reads TGTGCCAGCAGGCCACACACAGATACGCAGTATTTT.

The CDR3 here is CASSPRGRGNTEAFF. The CDR3 DNA sequence: TGTGCCAGCAGCCCCAGGGGGCGCGGAAACACTGAAGCTTTCTTT. V and J are TRBV27 and TRBJ1-1; 8 bases align to TRBD1. V was clipped by 6 bases and J by 2 bases; unmatched bases: 8. The CDR3 runs 15 residues. The germline CDR1 and CDR2 sequences are MNHEY and SMNVEV (reference sequence).

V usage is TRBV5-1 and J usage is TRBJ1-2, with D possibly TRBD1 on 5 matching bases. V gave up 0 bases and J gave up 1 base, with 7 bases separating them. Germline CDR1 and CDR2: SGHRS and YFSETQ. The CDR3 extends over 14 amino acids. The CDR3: CASSLGQSNYGYTF. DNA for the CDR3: TGCGCCAGCAGCTTGGGACAGAGTAACTATGGCTACACCTTC.

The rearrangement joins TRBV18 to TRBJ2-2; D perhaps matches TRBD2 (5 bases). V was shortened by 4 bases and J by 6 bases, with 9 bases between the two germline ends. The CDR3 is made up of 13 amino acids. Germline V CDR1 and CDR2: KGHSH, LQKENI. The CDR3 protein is CASSLRVSGELFF. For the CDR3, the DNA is TGTGCCAGCTCACTGAGGGTGTCCGGGGAGCTGTTTTTT.

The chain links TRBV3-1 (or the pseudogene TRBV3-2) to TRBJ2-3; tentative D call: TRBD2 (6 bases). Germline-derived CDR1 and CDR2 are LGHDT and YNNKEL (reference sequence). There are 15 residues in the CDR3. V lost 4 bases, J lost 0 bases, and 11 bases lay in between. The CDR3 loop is CASSPGTSSTDTQYF. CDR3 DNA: TGTGCCAGCAGCCCCGGGACTTCTAGCACAGATACGCAGTATTTT.

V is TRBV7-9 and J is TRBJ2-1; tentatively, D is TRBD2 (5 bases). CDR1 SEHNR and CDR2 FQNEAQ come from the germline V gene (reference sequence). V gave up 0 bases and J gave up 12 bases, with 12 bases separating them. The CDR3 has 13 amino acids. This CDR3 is CASSLAEAARQFF. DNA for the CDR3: TGTGCCAGCAGCTTAGCGGAGGCGGCAAGGCAGTTCTTC.

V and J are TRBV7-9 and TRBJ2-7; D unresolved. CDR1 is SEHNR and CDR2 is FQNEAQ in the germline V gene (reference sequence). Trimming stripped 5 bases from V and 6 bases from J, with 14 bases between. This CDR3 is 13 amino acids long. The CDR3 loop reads CASSPVRALEQYF. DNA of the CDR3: TGTGCCAGCAGCCCCGTAAGAGCTCTCGAGCAGTACTTC.

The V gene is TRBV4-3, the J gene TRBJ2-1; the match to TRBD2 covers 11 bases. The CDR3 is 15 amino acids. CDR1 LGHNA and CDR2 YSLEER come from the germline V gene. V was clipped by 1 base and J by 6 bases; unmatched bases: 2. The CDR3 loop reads CASSQGLAGINEQFF. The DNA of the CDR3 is TGCGCCAGCAGCCAAGGACTAGCGGGGATCAATGAGCAGTTCTTC.

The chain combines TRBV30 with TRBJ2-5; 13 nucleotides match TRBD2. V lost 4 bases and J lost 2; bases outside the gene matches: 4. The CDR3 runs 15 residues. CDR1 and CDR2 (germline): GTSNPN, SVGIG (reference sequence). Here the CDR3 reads CAWTRTSGRQETQYF. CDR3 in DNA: TGTGCCTGGACCAGGACTAGCGGGAGACAAGAGACCCAGTACTTC.

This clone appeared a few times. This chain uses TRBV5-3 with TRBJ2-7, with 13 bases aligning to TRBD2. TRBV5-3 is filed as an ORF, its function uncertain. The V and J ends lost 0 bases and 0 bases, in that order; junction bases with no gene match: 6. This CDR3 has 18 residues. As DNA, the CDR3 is TGTGCCAGAAGCTTGGAGGGACTAGCGGGATTAAACTCCTACGAGCAGTACTTC. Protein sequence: CARSLEGLAGLNSYEQYF.

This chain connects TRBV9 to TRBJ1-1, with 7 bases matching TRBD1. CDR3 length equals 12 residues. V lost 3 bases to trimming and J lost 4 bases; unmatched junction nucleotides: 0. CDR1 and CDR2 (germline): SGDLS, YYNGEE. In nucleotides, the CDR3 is TGTGCCAGCAGCGCAGGGGGCACTGAAGCTTTCTTT. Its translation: CASSAGGTEAFF.

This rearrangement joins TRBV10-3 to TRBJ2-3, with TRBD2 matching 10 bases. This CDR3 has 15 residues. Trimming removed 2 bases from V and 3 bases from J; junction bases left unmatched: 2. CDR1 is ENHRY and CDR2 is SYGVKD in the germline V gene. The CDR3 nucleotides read TGTGCCATCAGTGAGGTAGCGGGAGGAACAGATACGCAGTATTTT. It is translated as CAISEVAGGTDTQYF.

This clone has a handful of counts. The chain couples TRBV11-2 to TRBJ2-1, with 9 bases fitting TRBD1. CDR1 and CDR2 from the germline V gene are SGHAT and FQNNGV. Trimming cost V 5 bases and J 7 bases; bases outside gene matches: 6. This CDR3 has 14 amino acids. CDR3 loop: CASSPGTGRNEQFF. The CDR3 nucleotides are TGTGCCAGCAGCCCAGGGACAGGGAGGAATGAGCAGTTCTTC.

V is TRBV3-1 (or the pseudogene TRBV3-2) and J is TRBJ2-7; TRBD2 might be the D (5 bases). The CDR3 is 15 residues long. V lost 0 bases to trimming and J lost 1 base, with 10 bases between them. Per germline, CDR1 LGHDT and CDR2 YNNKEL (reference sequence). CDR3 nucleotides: TGTGCCAGCAGCCAAGAACCACTAGTATCCTACGAGCAGTACTTC. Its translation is CASSQEPLVSYEQYF.

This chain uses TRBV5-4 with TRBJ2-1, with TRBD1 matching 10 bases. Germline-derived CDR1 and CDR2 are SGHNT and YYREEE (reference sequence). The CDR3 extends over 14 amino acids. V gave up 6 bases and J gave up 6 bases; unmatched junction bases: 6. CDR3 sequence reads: CASTPGQGFNEQFF. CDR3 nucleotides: TGTGCCAGCACTCCGGGACAGGGGTTCAATGAGCAGTTCTTC.

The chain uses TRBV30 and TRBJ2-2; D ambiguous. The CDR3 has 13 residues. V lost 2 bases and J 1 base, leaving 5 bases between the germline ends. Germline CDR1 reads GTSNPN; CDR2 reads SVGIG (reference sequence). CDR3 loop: CAWSLRNTGELFF. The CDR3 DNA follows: TGTGCCTGGAGTTTGAGGAACACCGGGGAGCTGTTTTTT.

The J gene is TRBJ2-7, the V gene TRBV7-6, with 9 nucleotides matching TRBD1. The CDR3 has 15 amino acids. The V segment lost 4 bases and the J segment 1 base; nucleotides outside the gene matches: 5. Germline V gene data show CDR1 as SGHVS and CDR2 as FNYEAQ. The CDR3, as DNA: TGTGCCAGCAGCTCGTCACAGGGGGCTTCCTACGAGCAGTACTTC. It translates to CASSSSQGASYEQYF.

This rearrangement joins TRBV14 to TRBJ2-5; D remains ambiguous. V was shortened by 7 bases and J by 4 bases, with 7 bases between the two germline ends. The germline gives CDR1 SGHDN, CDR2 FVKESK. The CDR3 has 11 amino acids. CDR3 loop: CASMTSETQYF. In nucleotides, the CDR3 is TGTGCCAGCATGACTTCAGAGACCCAGTACTTC. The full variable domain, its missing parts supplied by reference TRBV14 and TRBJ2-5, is EAGVTQFPSHSVIEKGQTVTLRCDPISGHDNLYWYRRVMGKEIKFLLHFVKESKQDESGMPNNRFLAERTGGTYSTLKVQPAELEDSGVYFCASMTSETQYFGPGTRLLVL.

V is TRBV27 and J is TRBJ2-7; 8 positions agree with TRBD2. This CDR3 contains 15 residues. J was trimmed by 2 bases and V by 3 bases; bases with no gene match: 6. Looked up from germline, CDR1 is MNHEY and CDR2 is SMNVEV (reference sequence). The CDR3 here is CASSLGLGLAYEQYF. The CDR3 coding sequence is TGTGCCAGCAGTTTGGGACTAGGCCTTGCCTACGAGCAGTACTTC.

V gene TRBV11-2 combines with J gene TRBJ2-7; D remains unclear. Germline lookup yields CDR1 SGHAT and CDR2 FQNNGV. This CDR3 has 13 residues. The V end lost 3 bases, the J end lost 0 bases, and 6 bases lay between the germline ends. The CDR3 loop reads CASSFISSYEQYF. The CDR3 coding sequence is TGTGCCAGCAGCTTCATTAGCTCCTACGAGCAGTACTTC.

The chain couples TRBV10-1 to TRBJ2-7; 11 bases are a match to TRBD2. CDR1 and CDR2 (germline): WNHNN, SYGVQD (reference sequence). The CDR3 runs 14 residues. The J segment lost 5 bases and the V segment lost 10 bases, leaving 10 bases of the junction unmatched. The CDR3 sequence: CANLAGGPFHEQYF. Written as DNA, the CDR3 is TGCGCCAATTTAGCGGGAGGGCCTTTTCACGAGCAGTACTTC.